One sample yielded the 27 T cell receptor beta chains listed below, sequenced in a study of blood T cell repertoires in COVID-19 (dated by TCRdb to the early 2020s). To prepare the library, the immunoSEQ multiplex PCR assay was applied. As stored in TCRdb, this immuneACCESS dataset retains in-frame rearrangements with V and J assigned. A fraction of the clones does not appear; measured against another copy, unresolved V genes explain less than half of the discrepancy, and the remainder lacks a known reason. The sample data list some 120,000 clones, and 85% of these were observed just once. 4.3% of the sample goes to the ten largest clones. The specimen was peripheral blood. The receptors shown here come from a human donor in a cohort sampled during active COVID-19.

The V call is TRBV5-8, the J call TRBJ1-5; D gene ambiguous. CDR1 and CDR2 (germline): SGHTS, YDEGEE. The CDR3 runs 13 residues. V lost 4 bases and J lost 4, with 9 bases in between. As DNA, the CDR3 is TGTGCCAGCAGCCGAGTCCGGAATCAGCCCCAGCATTTT. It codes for CASSRVRNQPQHF.

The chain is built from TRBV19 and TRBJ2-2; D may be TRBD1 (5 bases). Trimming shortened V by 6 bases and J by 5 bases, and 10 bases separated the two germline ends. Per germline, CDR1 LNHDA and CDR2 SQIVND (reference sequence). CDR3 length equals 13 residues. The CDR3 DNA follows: TGTGCCAGTAGGGGTAGGGGAACCGGGGAGCTGTTTTTT. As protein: CASRGRGTGELFF.

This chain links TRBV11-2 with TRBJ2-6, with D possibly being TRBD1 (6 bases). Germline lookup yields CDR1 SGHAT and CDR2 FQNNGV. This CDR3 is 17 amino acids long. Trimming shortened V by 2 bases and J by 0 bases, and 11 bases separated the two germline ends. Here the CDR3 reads CASSLLGQPSGANVLTF. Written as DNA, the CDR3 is TGTGCCAGCAGCTTACTCGGACAGCCCTCTGGGGCCAACGTCCTGACTTTC.

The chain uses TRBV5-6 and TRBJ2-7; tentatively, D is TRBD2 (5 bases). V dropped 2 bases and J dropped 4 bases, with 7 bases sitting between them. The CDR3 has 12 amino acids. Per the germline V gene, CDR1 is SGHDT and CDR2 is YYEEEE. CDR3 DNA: TGTGCCAGCAGCTTCACGGGGTACGAGCAGTACGTC. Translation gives CASSFTGYEQYV.

The CDR3 protein is CASSLTAGEYGYTF. The CDR3 coding sequence is TGTGCCAGCAGCTTAACGGCAGGTGAATATGGCTACACCTTC. The gene calls are TRBV7-9 and TRBJ1-2, with D hard to call. The CDR3 length is 14 residues. Trimming took 2 bases from V and 5 from J, leaving 12 bases between them. Germline CDR1 and CDR2: SEHNR and FQNEAQ (reference sequence).

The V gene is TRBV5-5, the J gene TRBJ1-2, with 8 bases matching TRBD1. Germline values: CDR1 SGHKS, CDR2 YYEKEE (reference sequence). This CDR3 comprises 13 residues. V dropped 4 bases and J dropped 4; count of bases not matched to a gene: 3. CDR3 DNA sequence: TGTGCCAGCAGCCCAGGACAGGGCTATGGCTACACCTTC. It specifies CASSPGQGYGYTF. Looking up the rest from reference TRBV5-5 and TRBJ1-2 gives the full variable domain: DAGVTQSPTHLIKTRGQQVTLRCSPISGHKSVSWYQQVLGQGPQFIFQYYEKEERGRGNFPDRFSARQFPNYSSELNVNALLLGDSALYLCASSPGQGYGYTFGSGTRLTVV.

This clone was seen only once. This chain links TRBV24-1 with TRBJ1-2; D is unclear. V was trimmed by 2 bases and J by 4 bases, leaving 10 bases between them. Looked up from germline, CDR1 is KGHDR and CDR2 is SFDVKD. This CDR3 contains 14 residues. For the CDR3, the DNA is TGTGCCACCAGTGATTCCGGCCGGAGCTATGGCTACACCTTC. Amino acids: CATSDSGRSYGYTF.

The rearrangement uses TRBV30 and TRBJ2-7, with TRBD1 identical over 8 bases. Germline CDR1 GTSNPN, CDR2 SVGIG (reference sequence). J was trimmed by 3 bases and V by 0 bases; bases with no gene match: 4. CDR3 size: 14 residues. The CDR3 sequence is CAWSVSGGDYEQYF. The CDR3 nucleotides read TGTGCCTGGAGTGTTTCAGGGGGCGACTACGAGCAGTACTTC.

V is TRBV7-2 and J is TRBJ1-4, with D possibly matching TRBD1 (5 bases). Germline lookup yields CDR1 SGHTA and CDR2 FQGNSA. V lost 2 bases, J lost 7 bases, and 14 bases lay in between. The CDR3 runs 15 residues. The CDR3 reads CASSLFAGLSEKLFF. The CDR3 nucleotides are TGTGCCAGCAGCTTATTTGCAGGGTTAAGTGAAAAACTGTTTTTT.

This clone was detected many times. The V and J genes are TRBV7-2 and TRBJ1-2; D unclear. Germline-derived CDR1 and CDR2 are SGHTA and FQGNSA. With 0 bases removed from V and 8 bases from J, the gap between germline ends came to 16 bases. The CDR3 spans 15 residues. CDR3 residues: CASSLARGNPAGYTF. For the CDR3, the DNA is TGTGCCAGCAGCTTAGCCCGAGGGAATCCAGCGGGCTACACCTTC.

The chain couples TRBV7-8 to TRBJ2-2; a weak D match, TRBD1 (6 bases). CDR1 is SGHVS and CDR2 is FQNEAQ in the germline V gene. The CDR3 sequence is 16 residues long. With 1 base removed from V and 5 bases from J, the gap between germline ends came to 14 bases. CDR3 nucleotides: TGTGCCAGCAGCTTAGTAACCCGAAGGGGGACCGGGGAGCTGTTTTTT. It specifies CASSLVTRRGTGELFF.

In DNA, the CDR3 is TGTGCCAGCAGTCCCCCGAGAGGGAGGGGGCCCCAGCATTTT. Its translation is CASSPPRGRGPQHF. V gene TRBV2 combines with J gene TRBJ1-5; TRBD1 might be the D (5 bases). The length of the CDR3 is 14 residues. V was cut by 5 bases and J by 9 bases, with 17 bases left in between. Germline V gene sequence: CDR1 SNHLY, CDR2 FYNNEI.

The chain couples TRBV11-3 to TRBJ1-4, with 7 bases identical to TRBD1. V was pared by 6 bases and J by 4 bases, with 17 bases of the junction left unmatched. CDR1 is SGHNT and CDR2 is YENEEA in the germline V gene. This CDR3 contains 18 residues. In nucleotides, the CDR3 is TGTGCCAGCAGTCAAACCCTCGTTTCGGGACAGTTTAATGAAAAACTGTTTTTT. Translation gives CASSQTLVSGQFNEKLFF. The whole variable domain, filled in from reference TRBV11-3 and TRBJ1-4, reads EAGVVQSPRYKIIEKKQPVAFWCNPISGHNTLYWYLQNLGQGPELLIRYENEEAVDDSQLPKDRFSAERLKGVDSTLKIQPAELGDSAVYLCASSQTLVSGQFNEKLFFGSGTQLSVL.

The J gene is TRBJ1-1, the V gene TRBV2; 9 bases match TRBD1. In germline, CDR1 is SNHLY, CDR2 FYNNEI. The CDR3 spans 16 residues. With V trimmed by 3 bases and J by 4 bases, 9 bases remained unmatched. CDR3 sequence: CASSDPGGTGSTEAFF. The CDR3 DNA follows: TGTGCCAGCAGTGACCCGGGGGGGACAGGGTCCACTGAAGCTTTCTTT.

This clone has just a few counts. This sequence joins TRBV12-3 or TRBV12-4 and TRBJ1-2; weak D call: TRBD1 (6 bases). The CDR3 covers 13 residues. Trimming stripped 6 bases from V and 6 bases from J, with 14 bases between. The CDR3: CASRTDSSNGYTF. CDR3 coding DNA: TGTGCCAGCAGGACGGACAGCTCAAATGGCTACACCTTC.

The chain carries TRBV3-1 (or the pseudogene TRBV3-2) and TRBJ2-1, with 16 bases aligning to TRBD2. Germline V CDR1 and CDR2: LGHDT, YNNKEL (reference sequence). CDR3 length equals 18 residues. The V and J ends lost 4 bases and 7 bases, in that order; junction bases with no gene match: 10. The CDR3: CASSPLPGLAGGRNEQFF. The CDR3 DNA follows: TGTGCCAGCAGCCCATTACCGGGACTAGCGGGGGGGAGGAATGAGCAGTTCTTC.

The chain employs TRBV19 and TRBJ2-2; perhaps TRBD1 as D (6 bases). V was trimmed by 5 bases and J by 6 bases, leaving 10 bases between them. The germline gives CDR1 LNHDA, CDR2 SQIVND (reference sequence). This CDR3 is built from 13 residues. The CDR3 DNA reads TGTGCCAGTAGTGCTCACAGGGCCGGGGAGCTGTTTTTT. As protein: CASSAHRAGELFF.

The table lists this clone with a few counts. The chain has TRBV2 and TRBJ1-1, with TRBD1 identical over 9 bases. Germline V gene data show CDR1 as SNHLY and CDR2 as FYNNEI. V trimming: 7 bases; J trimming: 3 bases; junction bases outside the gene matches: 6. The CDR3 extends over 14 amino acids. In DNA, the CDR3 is TGTGCCAGCACCGCCGGGACAGGGTACACTGAAGCTTTCTTT. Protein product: CASTAGTGYTEAFF.

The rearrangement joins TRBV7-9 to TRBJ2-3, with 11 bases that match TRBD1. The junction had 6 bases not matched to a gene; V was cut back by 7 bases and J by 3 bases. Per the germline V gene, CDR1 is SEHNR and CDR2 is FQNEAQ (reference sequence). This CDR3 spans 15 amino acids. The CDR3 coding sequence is TGTGCCAGCACCCTGGGGGACAGGGGGACAGATACGCAGTATTTT. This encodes CASTLGDRGTDTQYF.

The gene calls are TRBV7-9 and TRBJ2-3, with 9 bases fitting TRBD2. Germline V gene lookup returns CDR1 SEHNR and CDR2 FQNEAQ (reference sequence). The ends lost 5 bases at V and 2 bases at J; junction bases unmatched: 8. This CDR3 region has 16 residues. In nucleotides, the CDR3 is TGTGCCAGCAGCCCGGGTAGCGGGGGCATCACAGATACGCAGTATTTT. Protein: CASSPGSGGITDTQYF.

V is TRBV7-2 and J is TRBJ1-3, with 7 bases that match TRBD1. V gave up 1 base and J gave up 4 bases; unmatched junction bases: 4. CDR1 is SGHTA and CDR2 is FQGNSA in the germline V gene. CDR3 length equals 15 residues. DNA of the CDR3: TGTGCCAGCAGCTTAGAGGGGGCGGTGGGAAACACCATATATTTT. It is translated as CASSLEGAVGNTIYF.

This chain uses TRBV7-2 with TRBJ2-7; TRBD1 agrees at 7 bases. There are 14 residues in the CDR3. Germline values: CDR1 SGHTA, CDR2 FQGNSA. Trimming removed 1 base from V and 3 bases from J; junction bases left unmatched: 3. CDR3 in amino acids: CASSLGAGGYEQYV. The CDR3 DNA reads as TGTGCCAGCAGCTTAGGGGCAGGGGGCTACGAGCAGTACGTC.

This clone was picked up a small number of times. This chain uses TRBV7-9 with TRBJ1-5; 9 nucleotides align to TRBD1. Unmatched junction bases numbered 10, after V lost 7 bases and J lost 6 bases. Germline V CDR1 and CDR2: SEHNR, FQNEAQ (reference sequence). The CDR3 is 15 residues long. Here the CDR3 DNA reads TGTGCCAGCAACGGGGGACAGGGCGAGGGTCAGCCCCAGCATTTT. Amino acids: CASNGGQGEGQPQHF.

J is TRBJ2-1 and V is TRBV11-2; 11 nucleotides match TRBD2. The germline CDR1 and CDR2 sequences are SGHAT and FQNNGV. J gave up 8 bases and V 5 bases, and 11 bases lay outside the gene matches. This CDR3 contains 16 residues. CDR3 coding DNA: TGTGCCAGCAGCCCACAGACTAGCGGGATTATCCATGAGCAGTTCTTC. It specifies CASSPQTSGIIHEQFF.

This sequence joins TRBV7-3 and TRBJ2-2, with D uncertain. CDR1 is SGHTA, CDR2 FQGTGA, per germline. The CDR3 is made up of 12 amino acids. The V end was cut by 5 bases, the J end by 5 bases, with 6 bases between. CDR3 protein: CASSLSTGELFF. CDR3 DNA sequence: TGTGCCAGCAGCCTGTCGACCGGGGAGCTGTTTTTT.

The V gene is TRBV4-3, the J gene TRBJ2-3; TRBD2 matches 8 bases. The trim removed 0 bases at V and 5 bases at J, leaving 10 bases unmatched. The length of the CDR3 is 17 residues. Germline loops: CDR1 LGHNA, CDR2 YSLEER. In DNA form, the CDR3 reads TGCGCCAGCAGCCAAGATTCCCCGGGAGGGCCGGTAGATACGCAGTATTTT. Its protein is CASSQDSPGGPVDTQYF.

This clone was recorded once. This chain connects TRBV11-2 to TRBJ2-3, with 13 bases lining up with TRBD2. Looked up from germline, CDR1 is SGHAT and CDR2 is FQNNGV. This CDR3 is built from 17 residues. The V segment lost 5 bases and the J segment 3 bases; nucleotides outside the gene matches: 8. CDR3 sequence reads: CASSPTGTSGATDTQYF. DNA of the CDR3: TGTGCCAGCAGCCCTACCGGGACTAGCGGGGCAACAGATACGCAGTATTTT.